This T cell receptor (beta chain) emerged from a study of blood T cell repertoires in COVID-19. Study as a whole: Specimens from acute and convalescent COVID-19 originated in the United States, Italy and Spain. Nucleic acid was either cDNA or gDNA, and it came from T cells, B-cell-depleted T cells, or PBMCs.

Authors' processing steps: From reference gene primer amplification, estimates of nucleated cell counts were derived. Sequencing was performed with immunoSEQ multiplex PCR; in TCRdb, only in-frame clones are kept and a portion is missing. The D gene and trimming were derived from the DNA, and the V and J assignments and clone size from that table. Of 150,000 to 200,000 clones detected, approximately 90% appear once; the ten largest clones hold 20% to 25%. This clone was picked up a small number of times. Germline V gene sequence: CDR1 MNHEY, CDR2 SVGAGI. After removal of 6 bases from V and 6 bases from J, the junction contained 10 bases not matched to a gene. This CDR3 is built from 15 residues.

The chain is built from TRBV6-5 and TRBJ1-2; 10 nucleotides line up with TRBD1. The TCR was taken from a man aged 55 to 70 with active or convalescent COVID-19. The sequencing input was peripheral blood. The CDR3 protein is CASRPTGGAVNGYTF. In DNA, the CDR3 is TGTGCCAGCAGGCCGACAGGGGGCGCAGTAAATGGCTACACCTTC.